The clone carrying this T cell receptor (beta chain) has a count of ten or more. In building TCR beta libraries, iRepertoire HTBI primers were used together with Arm-PCR of CDR3 regions. MiXCR was run by TCRdb on the multiplex PCR reads, yielding one entry per CDR3 protein. The sample carries hundreds of thousands of distinct CDR3 sequences, over 15% recorded once. The data were taken from a study of regulatory T cells in long-lasting Graves disease. Study at large: Antithyroid drugs had been given to newly diagnosed Graves' patients for under 3 months.

The V end was cut by 7 bases, the J end by 4 bases, with 11 bases between. The CDR3 totals 13 residues. The germline V gene encodes CDR1 MNHNS and CDR2 SASEGT. The time point: newly diagnosed GD, antithyroid drugs for less than 3 months. RNA isolated from PBMCs was used to make the TCR library. With EDTA tubes as the receptacles, around 10 milliliters of peripheral blood were drawn. These same records also appear under a second study, on T cells in Graves' hyperthyroidism and ophthalmopathy. Turning to that study: Graves' hyperthyroidism was deemed stable absent ophthalmopathy progression within 18 months.

This sequence was found in a middle-aged man with Graves disease. This specimen was peripheral blood mononuclear cells (PBMCs), taken at new diagnosis, from a patient treated with antithyroid drugs. V gene TRBV6-1 combines with J gene TRBJ2-1; weak D call: TRBD1 (6 bases). CDR3 in DNA: TGTGCCAGCAACCAGGACAGTTACAATGAGCAGTTCTTC. Its protein is CASNQDSYNEQFF.